This T cell receptor (beta chain) was sequenced for a study of post-analysis software for immune sequencing data. Study-level points and caveats: The five TRBV segments detected at higher frequency in patients than in controls included TRBV5-6, TRBV5-1 and TRBV20-1.

Germline CDR1 reads LNHNV; CDR2 reads YYDKDF (reference sequence). V dropped 5 bases and J dropped 4 bases, with 12 bases sitting between them. The CDR3 totals 13 residues. Unique molecular identifiers were built into the TCR beta cDNA libraries. TCRdb processed the PCR reads anew with MiXCR; each CDR3 protein has one entry. The sample has some 800,000 distinct CDR3 sequences, roughly 50% seen once. This clonotype occurred a few times. Its specificity is not known. The sample consisted of blood. The J gene is TRBJ2-7, the V gene TRBV15, with D uncertain. The clonotype comes from a girl between 10 and 17 years old with multiple sclerosis. CDR3 amino acids: CATSVEASYEQYF. In nucleotides, the CDR3 is TGTGCCACCAGCGTGGAAGCATCGTACGAGCAGTACTTC.